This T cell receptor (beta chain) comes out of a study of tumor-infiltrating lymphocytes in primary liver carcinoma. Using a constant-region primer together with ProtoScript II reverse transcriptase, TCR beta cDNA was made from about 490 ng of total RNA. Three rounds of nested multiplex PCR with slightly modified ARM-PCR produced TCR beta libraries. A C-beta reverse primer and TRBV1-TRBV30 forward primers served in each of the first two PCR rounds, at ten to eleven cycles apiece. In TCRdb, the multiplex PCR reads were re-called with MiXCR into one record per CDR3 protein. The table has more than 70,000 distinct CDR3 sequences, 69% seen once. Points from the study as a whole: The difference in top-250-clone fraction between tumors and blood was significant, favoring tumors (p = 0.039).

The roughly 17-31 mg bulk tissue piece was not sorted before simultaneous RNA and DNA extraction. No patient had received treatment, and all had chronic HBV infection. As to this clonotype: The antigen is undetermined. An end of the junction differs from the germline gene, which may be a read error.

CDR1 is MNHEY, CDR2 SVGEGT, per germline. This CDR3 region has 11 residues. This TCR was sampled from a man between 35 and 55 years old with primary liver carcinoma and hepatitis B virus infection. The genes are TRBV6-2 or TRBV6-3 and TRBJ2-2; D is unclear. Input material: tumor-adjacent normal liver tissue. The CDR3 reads CASSATRELFF. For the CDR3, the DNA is TGTGCCAGCAGTGCCACCAGGGAGCTGTTTTTT.